This entry is about one T cell receptor (beta chain). Its antigen remains unknown. The data were produced by immunoSEQ multiplex PCR, yet TCRdb's version contains in-frame clones alone and is incomplete. The sample contains approximately 56,000 clones, around 97% of which appear only once. CDR3 size: 13 residues. The germline V gene has CDR1 MDHEN and CDR2 SYDVKM. V was shortened by 3 bases and J by 4 bases, with 9 bases between the two germline ends. The sample is drawn from a study of siplizumab effects on memory and regulatory T cells. Overall study results and limits: Proliferating siplizumab-cultured Tregs lacked confirmed suppressive function. An assignable phenotype, naive or memory, was missing from roughly 80-95% of proliferating CD4+ or CD8+ clones.

Unstimulated subsets comprising naive, memory, effector memory and TEMRA cells were sequenced in a few donor pairs. The J gene is TRBJ2-5, the V gene TRBV28, with a possible D match to TRBD2 (6 bases). This receptor was taken from a human donor in good health. Sample: naive CD8+ T cells sorted from blood. CDR3 bases: TGTGCCAGCAGTTTTGCGGGAAGAGAGACCCAGTACTTC. As protein: CASSFAGRETQYF.